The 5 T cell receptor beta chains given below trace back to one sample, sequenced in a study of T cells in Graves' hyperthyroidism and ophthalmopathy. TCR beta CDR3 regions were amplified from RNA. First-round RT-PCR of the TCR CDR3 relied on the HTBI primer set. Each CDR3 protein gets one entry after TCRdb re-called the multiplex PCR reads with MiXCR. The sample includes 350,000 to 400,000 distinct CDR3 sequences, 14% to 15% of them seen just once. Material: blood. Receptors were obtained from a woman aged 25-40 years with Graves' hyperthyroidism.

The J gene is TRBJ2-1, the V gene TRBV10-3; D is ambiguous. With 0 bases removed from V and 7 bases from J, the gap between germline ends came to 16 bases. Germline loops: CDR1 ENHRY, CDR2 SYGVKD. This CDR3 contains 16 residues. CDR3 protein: CAISESTPGISNEQFF. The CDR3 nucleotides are TGTGCCATCAGTGAGTCGACCCCTGGGATCTCAAATGAGCAGTTCTTC.

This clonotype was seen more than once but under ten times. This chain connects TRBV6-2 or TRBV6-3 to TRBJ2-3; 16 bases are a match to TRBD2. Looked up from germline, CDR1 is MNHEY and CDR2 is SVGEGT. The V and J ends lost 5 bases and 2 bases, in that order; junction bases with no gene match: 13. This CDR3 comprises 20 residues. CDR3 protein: CASSRTGTSGRARHTDTQYF. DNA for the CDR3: TGTGCCAGCAGTAGGACCGGGACTAGCGGGAGGGCCAGACACACAGATACGCAGTATTTT.

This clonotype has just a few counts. The CDR3 reads CASSLAWGASQPQHF. The DNA of the CDR3 is TGTGCCAGCAGCTTGGCATGGGGGGCTAGTCAGCCCCAGCATTTT. This rearrangement joins TRBV5-5 to TRBJ1-5; the D gene is possibly TRBD1 (6 bases). Germline V lookup: CDR1 SGHKS, CDR2 YYEKEE (reference sequence). The CDR3 sequence is 15 residues long. V shed 0 bases and J shed 6 bases, with 13 bases lying between them.

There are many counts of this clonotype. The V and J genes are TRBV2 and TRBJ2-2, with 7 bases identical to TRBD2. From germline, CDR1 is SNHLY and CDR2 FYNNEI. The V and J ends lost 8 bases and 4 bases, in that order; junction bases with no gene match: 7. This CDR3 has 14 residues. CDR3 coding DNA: TGTGCCAGCCTAATGACTAGCTCCACCGGGGAGCTGTTTTTT. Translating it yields CASLMTSSTGELFF. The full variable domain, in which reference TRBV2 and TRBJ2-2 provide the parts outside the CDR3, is EPEVTQTPSHQVTQMGQEVILRCVPISNHLYFYWYRQILGQKVEFLVSFYNNEISEKSEIFDDQFSVERPDGSNFTLKIRSTKLEDSAMYFCASLMTSSTGELFFGEGSRLTVL.

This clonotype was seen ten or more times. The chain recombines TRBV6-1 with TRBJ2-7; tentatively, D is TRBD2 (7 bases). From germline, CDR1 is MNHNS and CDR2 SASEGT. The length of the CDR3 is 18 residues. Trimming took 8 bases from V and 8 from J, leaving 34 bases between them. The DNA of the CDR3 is TGTGCCAGCCTCCAGGGGAGGACCGGGCGGGAGAGGTCTTACAAGCAGTACTTC. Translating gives CASLQGRTGRERSYKQYF.